This entry is about one T cell receptor (beta chain). The sample belongs to a study of lymphopenia after photon versus proton radiotherapy. TCRdb keeps only in-frame clones here, not all; method: immunoSEQ multiplex PCR. The sample shows about 65,000 clones, about 87% of them seen only once. From germline, CDR1 is LGHNA and CDR2 YSLEER. CDR3 length: 21 residues. The ends lost 3 bases at V and 0 bases at J; junction bases unmatched: 18. The receptor's source is a man aged 80 or over with esophageal cancer. The source was peripheral blood, collected from a patient treated with proton-based radiotherapy. The V gene is TRBV4-3, the J gene TRBJ2-4, with 9 positions matching TRBD1. CDR3 coding DNA: TGCGCCAGCAGCCATGCCGGACAGGGGCTAGCGGAGAAGCTAGCCAAAAACATTCAGTACTTC. Amino acids: CASSHAGQGLAEKLAKNIQYF.